These 9 T cell receptor beta chains were all obtained from the same sample, sequenced in a study of Graves' ophthalmopathy and Graves' hyperthyroidism (dated by TCRdb to 2017 to 2018). The run used an Illumina HiSeq 2000. For repertoire sequencing, TCR beta CDR3 regions were amplified from RNA transcripts. The first round was an RT-PCR using HTBI primers with the Qiagen OneStep RT-PCR kit, and this first round was followed by a second-round multiplex PCR, then size selection and purification. The public reads were run again by TCRdb, first through fastp at Q25 and then through MiXCR, and only productive beta chains were kept. Duplicate CDR3 protein sequences are folded into a single record with the most common DNA and genes. The sample table holds about 740,000 distinct CDR3 sequences, of which approximately 40% were seen once. About 40% of the sample is held by the ten biggest clonotypes. Sequenced: peripheral blood. The receptors originated from an adult man with Graves' ophthalmopathy.

This chain connects TRBV15 to TRBJ1-2, with D possibly matching TRBD1 (5 bases). Deletions cut 1 base from V and 4 bases from J, with 10 bases between. This CDR3 is 14 amino acids long. The germline CDR1 and CDR2 sequences are LNHNV and YYDKDF (reference sequence). CDR3 protein: CATSRGTPIYGYTF. In DNA form, the CDR3 reads TGTGCCACCAGCAGAGGGACACCGATCTATGGCTACACCTTC. Filled out from reference TRBV15 and TRBJ1-2, the complete variable domain reads DAMVIQNPRYQVTQFGKPVTLSCSQTLNHNVMYWYQQKSSQAPKLLFHYYDKDFNNEADTPDNFQSRRPNTSFCFLDIRSPGLGDTAMYLCATSRGTPIYGYTFGSGTRLTVV.

Notes on this clonotype: An end of the junction differs from the germline gene, which may be a read error. The chain links TRBV20-1 to TRBJ1-1, with D possibly matching TRBD1 (6 bases). This CDR3 contains 15 residues. Germline V gene data show CDR1 as DFQATT and CDR2 as SNEGSKA (reference sequence). CDR3: CSVRDVRGPNTEAFF. The CDR3 nucleotides read TGCAGTGTTAGAGATGTTCGGGGGCCCAACACTGAAGCTTTCTTC.

Details on this clonotype: One end of the junction is discordant with germline, which a read error may explain. The chain couples TRBV7-9 to TRBJ2-7; D may be TRBD2 (5 bases). The germline V gene encodes CDR1 SEHNR and CDR2 FQNEAQ (reference sequence). This CDR3 contains 15 residues. The CDR3 region has the DNA TGTGCTAGCAGTATTGAGGGATCGAGCTCCTACGAGCAGTACTTC. This sequence encodes CASSIEGSSSYEQYF.

V is TRBV10-3 and J is TRBJ2-6; the D is unclear. Trimming took off 6 bases at V and 4 bases at J, with 7 bases between the two ends. Per germline, CDR1 ENHRY and CDR2 SYGVKD. This CDR3 has 13 residues. CDR3 in DNA: TGTGCCATCAGGGCTGCAGGGGCCAACGTCCTGACTTTC. Its protein is CAIRAAGANVLTF.

The chain carries TRBV29-1 and TRBJ2-6; 8 nucleotides agree with TRBD1. J gave up 4 bases and V 6 bases, and 5 bases lay outside the gene matches. The germline V gene has CDR1 SQVTM and CDR2 ANQGSEA. The CDR3 has 14 residues. The CDR3 DNA is TGCAGCGTCGGACAGGGTACGGGGGCCAACGTCCTGACTTTC. Translating gives CSVGQGTGANVLTF.

This clonotype appeared a few times. The chain is built from TRBV11-2 and TRBJ2-7; 12 nucleotides align to TRBD1. CDR3 length: 14 residues. The V gene end was trimmed by 5 bases and the J gene end by 6 bases; junction bases not matched to a gene: 5. Looked up from germline, CDR1 is SGHAT and CDR2 is FQNNGV. The CDR3, as DNA: TGTGCCAGCAGCCTCCGGGACAGGGGGCGCGAGCAGTACTTC. Translating it yields CASSLRDRGREQYF.

This chain uses TRBV12-3 or TRBV12-4 with TRBJ1-1; maybe TRBD1 (6 bases). Trimming shortened V by 3 bases and J by 5 bases, and 13 bases separated the two germline ends. The CDR3 consists of 14 residues. CDR3 residues: CASSFRGAGTEAFF. The CDR3 DNA reads TGTGCCAGCAGTTTTAGGGGGGCTGGGACTGAAGCTTTCTTT.

This clonotype was counted at least ten times. The chain combines TRBV29-1 with TRBJ1-1; D possibly corresponds to TRBD1 (6 bases). Germline CDR1 reads SQVTM; CDR2 reads ANQGSEA. Trimming cost V 4 bases and J 4 bases, with 16 bases left between them. The CDR3 spans 14 residues. In nucleotides, the CDR3 is TGCAGCGTTGGAAGGGTGGCAGGGGTCACTGAAGCTTTCTTT. Translating gives CSVGRVAGVTEAFF. Looking up the rest from reference TRBV29-1 and TRBJ1-1 gives the full variable domain: SAVISQKPSRDICQRGTSLTIQCQVDSQVTMMFWYRQQPGQSLTLIATANQGSEATYESGFVIDKFPISRPNLTFSTLTVSNMSPEDSSIYLCSVGRVAGVTEAFFGQGTRLTVV.

This clonotype appeared many times. This sequence joins TRBV2 and TRBJ1-1; D gene unclear. The CDR3 length is 13 residues. Germline V CDR1 and CDR2: SNHLY, FYNNEI. V lost 5 bases and J lost 5, with 12 bases in between. CDR3 in DNA: TGTGCCAGCAGTCCCGCCGGAGGTACTGAAGCTTTCTTT. It yields the protein CASSPAGGTEAFF.